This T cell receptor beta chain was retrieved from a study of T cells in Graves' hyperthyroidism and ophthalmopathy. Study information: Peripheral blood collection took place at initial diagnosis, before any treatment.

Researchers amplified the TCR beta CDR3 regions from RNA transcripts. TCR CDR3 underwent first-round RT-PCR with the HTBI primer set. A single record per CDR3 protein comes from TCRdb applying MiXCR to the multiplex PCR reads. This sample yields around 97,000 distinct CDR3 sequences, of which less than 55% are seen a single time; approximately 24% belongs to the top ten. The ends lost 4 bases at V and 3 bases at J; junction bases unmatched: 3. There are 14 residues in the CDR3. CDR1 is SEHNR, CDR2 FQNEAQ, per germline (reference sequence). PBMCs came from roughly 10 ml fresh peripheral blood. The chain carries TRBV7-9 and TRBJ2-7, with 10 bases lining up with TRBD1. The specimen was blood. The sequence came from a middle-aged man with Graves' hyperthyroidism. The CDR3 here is CASSWTGGRYEQYF. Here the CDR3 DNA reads TGTGCCAGCAGCTGGACAGGGGGTCGCTACGAGCAGTACTTC.